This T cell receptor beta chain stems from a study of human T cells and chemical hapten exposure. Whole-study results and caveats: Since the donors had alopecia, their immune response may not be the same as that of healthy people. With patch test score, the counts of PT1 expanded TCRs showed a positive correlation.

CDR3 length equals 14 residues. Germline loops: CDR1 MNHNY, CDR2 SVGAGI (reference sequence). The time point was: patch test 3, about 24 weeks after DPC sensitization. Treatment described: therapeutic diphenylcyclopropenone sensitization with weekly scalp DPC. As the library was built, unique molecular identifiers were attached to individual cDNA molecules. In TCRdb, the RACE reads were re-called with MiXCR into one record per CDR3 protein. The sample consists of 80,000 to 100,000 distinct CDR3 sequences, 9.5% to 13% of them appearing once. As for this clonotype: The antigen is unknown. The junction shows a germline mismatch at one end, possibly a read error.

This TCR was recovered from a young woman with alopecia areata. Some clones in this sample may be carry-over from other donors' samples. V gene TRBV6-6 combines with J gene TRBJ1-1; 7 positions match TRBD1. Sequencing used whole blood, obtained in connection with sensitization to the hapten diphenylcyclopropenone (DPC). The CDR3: CASNYRGENTEAFF. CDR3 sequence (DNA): TGTGCCAGCAATTACAGGGGCGAGAACACTGAAGCTTTCTTT.